These T cell receptor beta chains were read from a single sample in a study of OX40 agonist ivuxolimab in advanced cancers. The repertoire was sequenced with immunoSEQ multiplex PCR; TCRdb's copy has only in-frame clones and lacks some. The repertoire holds approximately 68,000 clones, about nine tenths seen once, with approximately 0.66% in the top ten. Material: CD4+ or CD8+ T cells sorted from blood, obtained in a trial of the OX40 agonist ivuxolimab. These receptors came from an adult with an advanced solid tumor such as melanoma, head and neck, liver or kidney cancer. The CDR3 runs from the conserved cysteine through the conserved F or W. A D gene is named only where the DNA matches it firmly. Rows may omit the clone size; those that give it use once, few, many or a size class.

size	J	D	V	CDR3	DNA
NA	TRBJ1-6	TRBD1	TRBV5-6	CASSPFGQGQNSPLHF	TGTGCCAGCAGCCCATTCGGACAGGGACAAAATTCACCCCTCCACTTT
NA	TRBJ2-7	NA	TRBV29-1	CSVEAGQRAYF	TGCAGCGTCGAAGCTGGACAGAGGGCGTACTTC
NA	TRBJ1-5	NA	TRBV6-5	CASRIGNSNQPQHF	TGTGCCAGCAGGATCGGGAATAGCAATCAGCCCCAGCATTTT
NA	TRBJ2-7	TRBD2	TRBV27	CASSFGAGGTYEQYF	TGTGCCAGCAGTTTCGGAGCGGGGGGGACCTACGAGCAGTACTTC
NA	TRBJ2-1	NA	TRBV15	CATSRDGTHEQFF	TGTGCCACCAGCAGAGATGGAACCCATGAGCAGTTCTTC
NA	TRBJ1-5	TRBD1	TRBV6-6	CASRLTGTGNNQPQHF	TGTGCCAGCAGATTGACCGGGACAGGGAACAATCAGCCCCAGCATTTT
NA	TRBJ2-6	NA	TRBV14	CASSQDSYPSNRPGANVLTF	TGTGCCAGCAGCCAAGACAGTTATCCTTCCAATAGGCCCGGGGCCAACGTCCTGACTTTC
NA	TRBJ1-5	NA	TRBV10-2	CASSAAYSNQPQHF	TGCGCCAGCAGTGCGGCTTATAGCAATCAGCCCCAGCATTTT
once	TRBJ2-5	TRBD1	TRBV5-8	CASSFLYRTGRQETQYF	TGTGCCAGCAGCTTTCTATACCGGACAGGGCGGCAAGAGACCCAGTACTTC
NA	TRBJ1-2	TRBD1	TRBV19	CASSRGSGTELYGYTF	TGTGCCAGTAGTAGGGGGTCCGGGACAGAGCTCTATGGCTACACCTTC
NA	TRBJ1-4	TRBD1	TRBV5-4	CASSRDRAGANEKLFF	TGTGCCAGCAGCAGGGACAGGGCGGGTGCTAATGAAAAACTGTTTTTT
NA	TRBJ1-5	NA	TRBV18	CASSPGQTNQPQHF	TGTGCCAGCTCACCTGGACAGACGAATCAGCCCCAGCATTTT
NA	TRBJ2-2	NA	TRBV27	CASTLQGPRGGELFF	TGTGCCAGCACTTTACAGGGACCGAGGGGCGGGGAGCTGTTTTTT
once	TRBJ2-7	TRBD2	TRBV5-1	CASSLEAGGYEQYF	TGCGCCAGCAGCTTGGAAGCGGGGGGGTACGAGCAGTACTTC
NA	TRBJ2-1	TRBD2	TRBV2	CASSGGLADSSYNEQFF	TGTGCCAGCAGTGGAGGACTAGCGGATAGCTCCTACAATGAGCAGTTCTTC
NA	TRBJ2-7	TRBD2	TRBV10-3	CAISESSLAGPHEQYF	TGTGCCATCAGTGAGTCGAGTCTAGCGGGCCCCCACGAGCAGTACTTC
NA	TRBJ1-2	TRBD1	TRBV28	CASSSGQINPLF	TGTGCCAGCAGTTCGGGACAGATCAACCCCTTGTTC
NA	TRBJ1-5	TRBD1	TRBV10-3	CAVRGQGDQPQHF	TGTGCCGTCCGGGGACAGGGTGATCAGCCCCAGCATTTT
few	TRBJ2-1	TRBD2	TRBV27	CASKLAGLQYNEQFF	TGTGCCAGCAAACTAGCGGGCCTCCAATACAATGAGCAGTTCTTC
few	TRBJ1-1	NA	TRBV28	CASSTGSPTEAFF	TGTGCCAGCAGTACAGGGAGCCCCACTGAAGCTTTCTTT